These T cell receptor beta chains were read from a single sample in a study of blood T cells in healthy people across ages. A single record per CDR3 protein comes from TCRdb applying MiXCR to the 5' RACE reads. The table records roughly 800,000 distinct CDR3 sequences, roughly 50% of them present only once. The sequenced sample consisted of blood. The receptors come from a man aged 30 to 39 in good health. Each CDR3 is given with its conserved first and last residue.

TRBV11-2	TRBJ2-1	CASSIRGGNNEQFF
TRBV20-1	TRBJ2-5	CSAREASENAYF
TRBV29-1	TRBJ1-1	CSVVFQMNTEAFF
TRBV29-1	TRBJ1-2	CSVEDPRGPSYTF
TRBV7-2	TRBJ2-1	CASSSPSDRGDQFF
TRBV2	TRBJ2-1	CASSETSGSFGEQFF
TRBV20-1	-	CSAKPRQGAEETQYF
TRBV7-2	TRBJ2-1	CASSLALQGQFF
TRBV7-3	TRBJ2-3	CASSHTGSHVDTQYF
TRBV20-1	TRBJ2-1	CSAPLNWGGNEQFF
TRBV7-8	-	CASRRGVVDEQYF
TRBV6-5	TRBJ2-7	CASSYSTGYYEQYF
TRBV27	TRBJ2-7	CASSPVTGSYEQYF
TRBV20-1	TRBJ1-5	CSAGRGGAILVSNQPQHF
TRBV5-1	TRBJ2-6	CASSLVWGSGANVLTF
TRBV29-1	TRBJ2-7	CSVVAGDRGYEQYF
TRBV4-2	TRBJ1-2	CASSQGPAASNYGYTF
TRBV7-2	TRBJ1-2	CASSSPPYGYTF
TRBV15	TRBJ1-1	CATSDMNTEAFF
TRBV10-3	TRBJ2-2	CAISGSPPGELFF
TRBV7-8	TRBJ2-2	CASSRKMQGNTGELFF
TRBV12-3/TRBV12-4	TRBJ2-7	CASSFGGRGAYEQYF
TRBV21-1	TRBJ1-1	CAILKGRGGRQNTEAFF
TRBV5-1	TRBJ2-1	CASTLDGGRNEQFF
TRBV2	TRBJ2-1	CASSEFRSNEQFF
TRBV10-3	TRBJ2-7	CAISGTGITYEQYF
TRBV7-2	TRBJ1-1	CASSTQLNTEAFF
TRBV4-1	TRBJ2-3	CASSQEGLAGGATDTQYF
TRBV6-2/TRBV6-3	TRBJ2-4	CASRLNGGNIQYF
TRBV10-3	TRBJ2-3	CAISENPGNQGEQYF
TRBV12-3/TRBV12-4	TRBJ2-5	CASRPGTVGEQYF
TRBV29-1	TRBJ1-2	CSVESRAGGYTF
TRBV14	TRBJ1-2	CASSQVTGLDGYTF
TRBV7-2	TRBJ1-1	CASSLVGQANTEAFF
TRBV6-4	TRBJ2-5	CASSDSGRVNEQYF
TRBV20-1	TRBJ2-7	CSASTSGIYEQYF
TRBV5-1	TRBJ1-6	CASSLEAAAYNSPLHF
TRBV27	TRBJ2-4	CASSRDRSLQFQYF
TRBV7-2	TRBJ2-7	CASSLGLSTYEQYF
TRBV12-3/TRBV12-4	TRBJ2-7	CASSQTFTGTSYERYF
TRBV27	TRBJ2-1	CASSLWSGGAGNEQFF
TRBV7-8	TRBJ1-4	CASSPRRQAASSTNEKLFF
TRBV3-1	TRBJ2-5	CASSQESFWETQYF
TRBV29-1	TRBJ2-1	CSVVGLELREQFF
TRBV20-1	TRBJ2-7	CSAREGGLYEQYF
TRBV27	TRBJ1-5	CASSLARDSNQPQHF
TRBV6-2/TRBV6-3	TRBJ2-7	CASSSLAGEGEQYF
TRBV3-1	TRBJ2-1	CASSQSSSYNEQFF
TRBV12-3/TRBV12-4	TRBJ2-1	CASTPMPGQSRRGLDEQFF
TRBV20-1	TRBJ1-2	CSASYYGYTF
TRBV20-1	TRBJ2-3	CSAPRTGADTQYF
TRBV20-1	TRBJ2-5	CSARRGSAGGGETQYF
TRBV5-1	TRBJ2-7	CASSLSPREVYEQYF
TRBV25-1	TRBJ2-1	CASSPPGTPWNEQFF
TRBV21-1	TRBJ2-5	CASSKLKIAALTTYQETQYF
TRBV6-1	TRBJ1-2	CASSETPSDGYTF